These 23 T cell receptor gamma chains share one sample of origin, sequenced in a study of human gamma delta and Vdelta1 T cells. TCRdb re-called the PCR reads with CATT. The sample lists fewer than 10,000 gamma-chain clones, about 47% occurring once. These receptors' targets are unknown. Source material: Vdelta1 gamma-delta T cells from blood grown in culture (DOT cells). These receptor sequences come from a human donor in good health.

This clone was detected only once. This chain joins TRGV9 and TRGJ1 or TRGJ2. CDR3 length: 12 amino acids. The V gene's germline CDR1 is GITISATS and CDR2 ISYDGTV (reference sequence). J was trimmed by 10 bases and V by 0 bases; bases with no gene match: 6. The CDR3 loop reads CALWEVQGKKLF. CDR3 in DNA: TGTGCCTTGTGGGAGGTGCAAGGGAAGAAACTCTTT.

This clone ranks as medium-sized. The same CDR3 is also encoded by other DNA sequences in this sample. V is TRGV9 and J is TRGJ1 or TRGJ2. The CDR3 is 13 amino acids. Trimming at V came to 0 bases and at J to 3 bases, leaving 2 bases not matched to a gene. CDR1 is GITISATS and CDR2 is ISYDGTV in the germline V gene (reference sequence). The CDR3 DNA sequence: TGTGCCTTGTGGGAGGTGCGTTATTATAAGAAACTCTTT. Amino acid sequence: CALWEVRYYKKLF.

V and J are TRGV2 and TRGJ1 or TRGJ2. The J segment lost 12 bases and the V segment lost 1 base, leaving 6 bases of the junction unmatched. Germline CDR1 and CDR2: EGSNGY and YDSYNSKV. This CDR3 spans 11 amino acids. The CDR3 loop reads CATWDGIGKLF. The DNA of the CDR3 is TGTGCCACCTGGGACGGCATAGGGAAACTCTTT.

This clone occurred a few times. The sample carries other DNA sequences with the same CDR3. The chain is built from TRGV9 and TRGJ1 or TRGJ2. Germline V gives CDR1 GITISATS, CDR2 ISYDGTV (reference sequence). The CDR3 contains 13 residues. Trimming took 0 bases from V and 7 from J; bases not matched to a gene: 6. The CDR3 nucleotides read TGTGCCTTGTGGGAGGTGCAGGGGTATAAGAAACTCTTT. Its translation is CALWEVQGYKKLF.

This clone has more than one count but fewer than ten. This sequence joins TRGV9 and TRGJ1 or TRGJ2. Unmatched junction bases numbered 7, after V lost 0 bases and J lost 5 bases. The CDR3 loop spans 14 amino acids. Germline V lookup: CDR1 GITISATS, CDR2 ISYDGTV (reference sequence). The CDR3 DNA follows: TGTGCCTTGTGGGAGGTGCACTTGAATTATAAGAAACTCTTT. Translating gives CALWEVHLNYKKLF.

This clone showed up just a few times. V is TRGV4 and J is TRGJ1 or TRGJ2. With 5 bases clipped from V and 2 bases from J, the junction kept 3 bases outside the gene matches. This CDR3 spans 12 amino acids. Germline values: CDR1 EGSTGY, CDR2 YDSYTSSV. CDR3 protein: CATWGYYYKKLF. The CDR3 bases are TGTGCCACCTGGGGATATTATTATAAGAAACTCTTT.

J is TRGJ1 or TRGJ2 and V is TRGV2. There are 12 residues in the CDR3. V shed 6 bases and J 7 bases; nucleotides not matched to a gene: 9. CDR1 is EGSNGY and CDR2 is YDSYNSKV in the germline V gene. In DNA form, the CDR3 reads TGTGCCACCTGGATCCCTTCGTATAAGAAACTCTTT. Translation gives CATWIPSYKKLF.

On this clone itself: Since a much larger clone is just one base distant, this may be a read error. This rearrangement joins TRGV5 to TRGJ1 or TRGJ2. The CDR3 loop spans 13 amino acids. Germline loops: CDR1 VINAFY, CDR2 YDVSNSKD. V lost 0 bases to trimming and J lost 5 bases; unmatched junction nucleotides: 4. The CDR3 here is CATWDRHHYKKLF. CDR3 nucleotides: TGTGCCACCTGGGACAGGCACCATTATAAGAAACTCTTT.

This clone is deemed medium-sized (0.01 to 0.1%). Within the sample, other DNA sequences also encode this same CDR3. The rearrangement links TRGV2 to TRGJ1 or TRGJ2. From germline, CDR1 is EGSNGY and CDR2 YDSYNSKV. This CDR3 spans 12 amino acids. V shed 0 bases, J shed 6 bases, and the junction held 2 bases outside the gene matches. CDR3 residues: CATWDGPYKKLF. The CDR3 nucleotides read TGTGCCACCTGGGACGGGCCTTATAAGAAACTCTTT.

J is TRGJ1 or TRGJ2 and V is TRGV2. The CDR3 totals 12 residues. The V gene end was trimmed by 2 bases and the J gene end by 8 bases; junction bases not matched to a gene: 6. Germline V CDR1 and CDR2: EGSNGY, YDSYNSKV. In nucleotides, the CDR3 is TGTGCCACCTGGGACGAGAGAAATAAGAAACTCTTT. Protein sequence: CATWDERNKKLF.

This rearrangement joins TRGV10 to TRGJ1 or TRGJ2. TRGV10 is annotated as an ORF whose role is uncertain. The J segment lost 1 base and the V segment lost 8 bases, leaving 6 bases of the junction unmatched. The CDR3 has 13 amino acids. CDR3 protein: CAAWDRNYYKKLF. DNA of the CDR3: TGTGCTGCGTGGGATCGAAATTATTATAAGAAACTCTTT.

The chain joins TRGV9 to TRGJP. Looked up from germline, CDR1 is GITISATS and CDR2 is ISYDGTV (reference sequence). Trimming cost V 1 base and J 12 bases; bases outside gene matches: 3. The CDR3 covers 14 residues. CDR3 in DNA: TGTGCCTTGTGGGAGGTCCAGGGCAAAAAAATCAAGGTATTT. Translation: CALWEVQGKKIKVF.

This rearrangement joins TRGV9 to TRGJ1 or TRGJ2. Losses at the gene ends were 0 bases for V and 6 bases for J; bases not matched to a gene: 8. CDR1 and CDR2 (germline): GITISATS, ISYDGTV (reference sequence). This CDR3 spans 14 amino acids. In nucleotides, the CDR3 is TGTGCCTTGTGGGAGGTGAAAGCAGGTTATAAGAAACTCTTT. Protein sequence: CALWEVKAGYKKLF.

This rearrangement joins TRGV3 to TRGJ1 or TRGJ2. CDR1 and CDR2 (germline): VTNTFY, YDVSTARD (reference sequence). This CDR3 is built from 15 residues. The junction had 8 bases not matched to a gene; V was cut back by 0 bases and J by 3 bases. The DNA for the CDR3 is TGTGCCACCTGGGACAGGCCGCGGAGTTATTATAAGAAACTCTTT. It yields the protein CATWDRPRSYYKKLF.

This clone has just a few counts. The chain carries TRGV9 and TRGJ1 or TRGJ2. Unmatched junction bases numbered 7, after V lost 2 bases and J lost 3 bases. This CDR3 region has 14 residues. Per germline, CDR1 GITISATS and CDR2 ISYDGTV (reference sequence). CDR3 residues: CALWEDLLYYKKLF. As DNA, the CDR3 is TGTGCCTTGTGGGAGGATCTCCTTTATTATAAGAAACTCTTT.

This clone occurred a few times. The sample holds other DNA sequences that translate to the same CDR3. The genes are TRGV9 and TRGJ1 or TRGJ2. The CDR3 extends over 11 amino acids. V dropped 1 base and J dropped 10; count of bases not matched to a gene: 4. The V gene's germline CDR1 is GITISATS and CDR2 ISYDGTV (reference sequence). The CDR3 reads CALWEVSKKLF. CDR3 in DNA: TGTGCCTTGTGGGAGGTATCAAAGAAACTCTTT.

The chain recombines TRGV10 with TRGJP1. TRGV10 is annotated as an ORF whose role is uncertain. V trimming: 8 bases; J trimming: 3 bases; junction bases outside the gene matches: 16. There are 17 residues in the CDR3. The CDR3 region has the DNA TGTGCTGCGTGGGATTTCGTGAGGGGGGCCACTGGTTGGTTCAAGATATTT. This sequence encodes CAAWDFVRGATGWFKIF.

The chain joins TRGV4 to TRGJ1 or TRGJ2. The trim removed 4 bases at V and 7 bases at J, leaving 10 bases unmatched. The CDR3 has 13 residues. The germline V gene encodes CDR1 EGSTGY and CDR2 YDSYTSSV. CDR3 in DNA: TGTGCCACCTGGGAGGAGCTGGTCTATAAGAAACTCTTT. Its translation: CATWEELVYKKLF.

The rearrangement joins TRGV9 to TRGJ1 or TRGJ2. Looked up from germline, CDR1 is GITISATS and CDR2 is ISYDGTV (reference sequence). Trimming cost V 4 bases and J 6 bases; bases outside gene matches: 6. The CDR3 totals 12 residues. CDR3 bases: TGTGCCTTGTGGGAACGGAGTTATAAGAAACTCTTT. Translation gives CALWERSYKKLF.

As to this clone: The sample contains more than one DNA sequence encoding this CDR3. The chain links TRGV8 to TRGJP1. This CDR3 has 13 amino acids. V trimming: 4 bases; J trimming: 3 bases; junction bases outside the gene matches: 2. Germline CDR1 and CDR2: VENAVY and YDSYNSRV. The CDR3 region is CATWDPTGWFKIF. The CDR3 DNA sequence: TGTGCCACCTGGGACCCCACTGGTTGGTTCAAGATATTT.

This chain connects TRGV10 to TRGJ1 or TRGJ2. TRGV10 is given ORF status, its function remaining uncertain. After removal of 8 bases from V and 2 bases from J, the junction contained 25 bases not matched to a gene. This CDR3 has 19 amino acids. CDR3 sequence reads: CAAWDFRHLPQAYYYKKLF. CDR3 nucleotides: TGTGCTGCGTGGGATTTCCGACACCTGCCTCAAGCCTATTATTATAAGAAACTCTTT.

This clone has only a few counts. J is TRGJ1 or TRGJ2 and V is TRGV5. Germline trimming cut 2 bases from V and 3 bases from J; bases unmatched to any gene: 1. CDR1 and CDR2 (germline): VINAFY, YDVSNSKD. CDR3 length equals 12 residues. The CDR3: CATWDIYYKKLF. The CDR3 DNA reads TGTGCCACCTGGGACATTTATTATAAGAAACTCTTT.

In its sample, this clone is large (0.1 to 1%). The V gene is TRGV5, the J gene TRGJP1. The CDR3 spans 13 residues. Trimming removed 1 base from V and 9 bases from J; junction bases left unmatched: 5. Germline V lookup: CDR1 VINAFY, CDR2 YDVSNSKD. The CDR3 DNA follows: TGTGCCACCTGGGACAGCCTCAGTTGGTTCAAGATATTT. Translation gives CATWDSLSWFKIF.